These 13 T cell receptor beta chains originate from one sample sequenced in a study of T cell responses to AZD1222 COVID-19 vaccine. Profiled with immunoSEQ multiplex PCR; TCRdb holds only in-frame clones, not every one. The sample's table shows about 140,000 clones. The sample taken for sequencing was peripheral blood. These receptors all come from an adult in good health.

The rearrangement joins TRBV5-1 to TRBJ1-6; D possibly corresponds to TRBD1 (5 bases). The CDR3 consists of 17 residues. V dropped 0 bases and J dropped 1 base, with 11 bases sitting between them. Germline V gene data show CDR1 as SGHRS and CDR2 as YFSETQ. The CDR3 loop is CASSLDTGRSYNSPLHF. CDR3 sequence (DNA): TGCGCCAGCAGCTTGGATACAGGTCGGTCCTATAATTCACCCCTCCACTTT.

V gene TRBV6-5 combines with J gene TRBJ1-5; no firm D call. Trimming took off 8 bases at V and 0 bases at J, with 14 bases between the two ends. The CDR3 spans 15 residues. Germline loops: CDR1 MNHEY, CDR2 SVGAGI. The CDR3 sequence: CASAPPRHSNQPQHF. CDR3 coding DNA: TGTGCCAGCGCCCCCCCTCGTCATAGCAATCAGCCCCAGCATTTT.

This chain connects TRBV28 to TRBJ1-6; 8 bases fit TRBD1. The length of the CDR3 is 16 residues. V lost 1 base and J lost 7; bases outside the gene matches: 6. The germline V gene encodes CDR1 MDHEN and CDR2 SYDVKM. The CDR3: CASSLSLDRANSPLHF. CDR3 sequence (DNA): TGTGCCAGCAGTTTATCACTGGACAGGGCAAATTCACCCCTCCACTTT.

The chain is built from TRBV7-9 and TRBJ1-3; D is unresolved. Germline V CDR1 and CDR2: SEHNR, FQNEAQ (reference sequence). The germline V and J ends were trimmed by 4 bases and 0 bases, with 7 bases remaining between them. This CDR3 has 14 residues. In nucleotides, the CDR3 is TGTGCCAGCAGCTGGCCTAACTCTGGAAACACCATATATTTT. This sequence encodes CASSWPNSGNTIYF.

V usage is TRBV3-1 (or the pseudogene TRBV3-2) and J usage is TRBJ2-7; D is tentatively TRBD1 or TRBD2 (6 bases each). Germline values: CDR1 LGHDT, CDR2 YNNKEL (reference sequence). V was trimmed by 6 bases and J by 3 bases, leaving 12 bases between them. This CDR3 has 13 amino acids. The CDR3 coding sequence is TGTGCCAGCAGTCGGAGGGGGAGCTACGAGCAGTACTTC. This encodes CASSRRGSYEQYF.

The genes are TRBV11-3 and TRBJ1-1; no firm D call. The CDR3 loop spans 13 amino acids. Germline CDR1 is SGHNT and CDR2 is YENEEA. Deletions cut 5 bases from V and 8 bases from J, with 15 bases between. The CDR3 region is CASSLTVTVEAFF. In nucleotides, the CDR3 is TGTGCCAGCAGCCTCACCGTAACGGTGGAAGCTTTCTTT.

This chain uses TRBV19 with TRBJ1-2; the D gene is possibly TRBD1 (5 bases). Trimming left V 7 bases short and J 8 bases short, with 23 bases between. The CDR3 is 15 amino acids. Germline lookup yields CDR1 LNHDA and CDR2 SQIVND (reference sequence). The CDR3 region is CASTRGARTHGGYTF. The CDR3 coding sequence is TGTGCCAGTACCCGAGGGGCGCGGACACACGGAGGCTACACCTTC.

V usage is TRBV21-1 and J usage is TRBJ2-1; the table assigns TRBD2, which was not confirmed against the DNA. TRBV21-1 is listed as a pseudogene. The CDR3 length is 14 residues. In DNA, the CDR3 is TGTGCCAGCAGCAAAGAGGGCGGGGTGAATGAGCAGTTCTTC. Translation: CASSKEGGVNEQFF.

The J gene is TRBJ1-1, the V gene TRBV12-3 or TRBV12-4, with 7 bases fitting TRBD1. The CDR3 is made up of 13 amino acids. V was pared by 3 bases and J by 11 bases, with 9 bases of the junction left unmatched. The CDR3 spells CASSLGQSLEAFF. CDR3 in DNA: TGTGCCAGCAGTTTGGGACAGTCTCTAGAGGCTTTCTTT.

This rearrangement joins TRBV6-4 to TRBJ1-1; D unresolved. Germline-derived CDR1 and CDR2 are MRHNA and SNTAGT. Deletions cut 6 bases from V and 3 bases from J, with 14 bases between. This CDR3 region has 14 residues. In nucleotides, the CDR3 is TGTGCCAGCAGCCCCGCTGGAGGGTACACTGAAGCTTTCTTT. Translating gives CASSPAGGYTEAFF.

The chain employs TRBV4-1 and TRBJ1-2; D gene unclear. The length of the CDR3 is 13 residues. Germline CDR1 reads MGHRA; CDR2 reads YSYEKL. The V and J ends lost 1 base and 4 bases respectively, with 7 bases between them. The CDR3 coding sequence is TGCGCCAGCAGCCAAGTGTGGGGCTATGGCTACACCTTC. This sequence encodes CASSQVWGYGYTF.

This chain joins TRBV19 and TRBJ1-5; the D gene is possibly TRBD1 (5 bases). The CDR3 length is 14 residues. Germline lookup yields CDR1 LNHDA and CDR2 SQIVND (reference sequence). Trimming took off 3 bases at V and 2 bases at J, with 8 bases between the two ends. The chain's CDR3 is CASSMVQGNQPQHF. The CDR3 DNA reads TGTGCCAGTAGTATGGTACAGGGCAATCAGCCCCAGCATTTT.

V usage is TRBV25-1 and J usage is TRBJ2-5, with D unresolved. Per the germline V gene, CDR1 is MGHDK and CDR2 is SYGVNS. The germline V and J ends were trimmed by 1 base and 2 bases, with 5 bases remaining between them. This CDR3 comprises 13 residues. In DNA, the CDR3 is TGTGCCAGCAGTGAATTAGGACAAGAGACCCAGTACTTC. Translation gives CASSELGQETQYF.